The next 26 T cell receptor beta chains were all read from a single sample in a study of vaccination and CD4 T cells after COVID-19. Treatment here: roughly 11-day PBMC culture with coronavirus spike peptide pools or control peptides (ViraFEST assay). No antigen has been identified for these receptors. Sequencing of cultured CD4+ T cell DNA used the Oncomine TCR Beta short-read assay. TCRdb passed the PCR reads through MiXCR, listing each CDR3 protein once. This sample carries roughly 12,000 distinct CDR3 sequences, 45% to 70% of them seen once, and the ten largest clones take about 15%. The sequencing sample was made of CD4+ T cells from blood, cultured in vitro. Source of these receptors: a human donor who had recovered from COVID-19.

The chain combines TRBV6-1 with TRBJ2-1; possible D gene TRBD1, 6 bases. Deletions cut 10 bases from V and 7 bases from J, with 26 bases between. Germline CDR1 and CDR2: MNHNS and SASEGT. This CDR3 spans 16 amino acids. CDR3 in amino acids: CAISSSWSLRGNEQFF. The DNA for the CDR3 is TGTGCCATCAGCTCTTCCTGGAGCCTAAGGGGGAATGAGCAGTTCTTC.

V usage is TRBV20-1 and J usage is TRBJ2-2, with TRBD2 matching 7 bases. V shed 7 bases and J 4 bases; nucleotides not matched to a gene: 9. Germline-derived CDR1 and CDR2 are DFQATT and SNEGSKA (reference sequence). The CDR3 extends over 14 amino acids. CDR3 region: CSVLAAVSTGELFF. The CDR3 region has the DNA TGCAGTGTTCTAGCGGCCGTTTCCACCGGGGAGCTGTTTTTT.

The chain couples TRBV7-9 to TRBJ2-5; D is perhaps TRBD1 (6 bases). The germline V and J ends were trimmed by 1 base and 4 bases, with 13 bases remaining between them. From germline, CDR1 is SEHNR and CDR2 FQNEAQ (reference sequence). The CDR3 has 15 amino acids. Here the CDR3 DNA reads TGTGCCAGCAGCTTAGGGCAGGGGTGGATAGAGACCCAGTACTTC. This translates into CASSLGQGWIETQYF. Based on the CDR3 plus reference TRBV7-9 and TRBJ2-5, the full variable domain is DTGVSQNPRHKITKRGQNVTFRCDPISEHNRLYWYRQTLGQGPEFLTYFQNEAQLEKSRLLSDRFSAERPKGSFSTLEIQRTEQGDSAMYLCASSLGQGWIETQYFGPGTRLLVL.

The chain has TRBV6-2 or TRBV6-3 and TRBJ1-4, with D maybe TRBD1 (6 bases). The CDR3 contains 14 residues. Germline V lookup: CDR1 MNHEY, CDR2 SVGEGT. V was shortened by 7 bases and J by 11 bases, with 20 bases between the two germline ends. CDR3: CASNKNNGGAKLFF. The CDR3 nucleotides are TGTGCCAGCAACAAGAACAACGGGGGGGCGAAACTGTTTTTT.

The CDR3 spells CASSSPGVFGGELFF. The CDR3 nucleotides read TGTGCCAGCAGTTCACCAGGGGTTTTTGGCGGGGAGCTGTTTTTT. The chain links TRBV12-3 or TRBV12-4 to TRBJ2-2, with D tentatively TRBD1 (6 bases). V lost 4 bases, J lost 7 bases, and 16 bases lay in between. The CDR3 covers 15 residues.

The rearrangement joins TRBV7-2 to TRBJ2-3; TRBD2 is a possible D gene (6 bases). The CDR3 totals 14 residues. Trimming left V 6 bases short and J 0 bases short, with 10 bases between. Germline CDR1 reads SGHTA; CDR2 reads FQGNSA. CDR3 residues: CASRNSGSTDTQYF. In DNA, the CDR3 is TGTGCCAGCAGGAATAGCGGAAGCACAGATACGCAGTATTTT.

The chain employs TRBV20-1 and TRBJ2-1; D might be TRBD2 (7 bases). V dropped 6 bases and J dropped 8 bases, with 17 bases sitting between them. CDR3 size: 13 residues. Looked up from germline, CDR1 is DFQATT and CDR2 is SNEGSKA (reference sequence). CDR3 region: CSAPWGGRDEQFF. The CDR3 nucleotides are TGCAGTGCCCCCTGGGGGGGGCGGGATGAGCAGTTCTTC.

This clonotype has just a few counts. This chain uses TRBV7-9 with TRBJ2-2; 8 bases fit TRBD1. The CDR3 length is 15 residues. With V trimmed by 5 bases and J by 6 bases, 8 bases remained unmatched. CDR1 is SEHNR, CDR2 FQNEAQ, per germline (reference sequence). CDR3 sequence: CASSPRDRISGELFF. The CDR3 DNA is TGTGCCAGCAGCCCAAGGGACAGGATCTCCGGGGAGCTGTTTTTT.

This chain connects TRBV20-1 to TRBJ2-1; 9 nucleotides align to TRBD1. Germline-derived CDR1 and CDR2 are DFQATT and SNEGSKA (reference sequence). The CDR3 covers 15 residues. J lost 7 bases, V lost 1 base, and 8 bases had no gene match. This chain's CDR3 is CSARATQGAQNEQFF. The CDR3 DNA sequence: TGCAGTGCTAGAGCAACACAGGGGGCCCAGAATGAGCAGTTCTTC.

V usage is TRBV9 and J usage is TRBJ2-3; 13 positions agree with TRBD2. This CDR3 comprises 17 residues. V dropped 4 bases and J dropped 3; count of bases not matched to a gene: 8. CDR1 and CDR2 from the germline V gene are SGDLS and YYNGEE. CDR3 in amino acids: CASSPRGLAGRTDTQYF. CDR3 coding DNA: TGTGCCAGCAGCCCGCGGGGACTAGCGGGAAGAACAGATACGCAGTATTTT.

This chain links TRBV7-2 with TRBJ2-5; unclear D gene. There are 15 residues in the CDR3. In germline, CDR1 is SGHTA, CDR2 FQGNSA. The germline V and J ends were trimmed by 1 base and 5 bases, with 14 bases remaining between them. CDR3 in amino acids: CASSLGLRVGETQYF. CDR3 nucleotide sequence: TGTGCCAGCAGCTTAGGCTTAAGGGTAGGGGAGACCCAGTACTTC.

This clonotype was picked up a small number of times. This chain uses TRBV7-8 with TRBJ1-5, with no clear D. The CDR3 is 15 amino acids. Trimming removed 2 bases from V and 3 bases from J, with 11 bases in between. Germline CDR1 is SGHVS and CDR2 is FQNEAQ. The CDR3 sequence: CASSLFTDLNQPQHF. The CDR3 DNA sequence: TGTGCCAGCAGCTTATTTACGGACCTCAATCAGCCCCAGCATTTT.

The V call is TRBV6-1, the J call TRBJ2-7; 7 nucleotides agree with TRBD2. There are 18 residues in the CDR3. The trim removed 6 bases at V and 5 bases at J, leaving 22 bases unmatched. Looked up from germline, CDR1 is MNHNS and CDR2 is SASEGT. This CDR3 is CASRPRASGPRVVHEQYF. The CDR3 bases are TGTGCCAGCAGGCCCCGGGCTAGCGGTCCACGAGTCGTCCACGAGCAGTACTTC.

V and J are TRBV7-9 and TRBJ2-1, with TRBD2 matching over 15 bases. Trimming removed 5 bases from V and 3 bases from J; junction bases left unmatched: 5. The CDR3 contains 17 residues. Germline CDR1 is SEHNR and CDR2 is FQNEAQ (reference sequence). CDR3 DNA: TGTGCCAGCAGCCGGGAGGGACTAGCGGGAGGCTACAATGAGCAGTTCTTC. Translation gives CASSREGLAGGYNEQFF.

This clonotype was seen once. J is TRBJ1-1 and V is TRBV19; no clear D. The CDR3 consists of 14 residues. Germline CDR1 LNHDA, CDR2 SQIVND (reference sequence). V was pared by 5 bases and J by 0 bases, with 10 bases between. CDR3: CASSVAGMNTEAFF. CDR3 in DNA: TGTGCCAGTAGTGTAGCGGGAATGAACACTGAAGCTTTCTTT.

The V and J genes are TRBV30 and TRBJ1-1; TRBD1 might be the D (5 bases). Germline V gene data show CDR1 as GTSNPN and CDR2 as SVGIG (reference sequence). The length of the CDR3 is 10 residues. Trimming cost V 6 bases and J 8 bases, with 10 bases left between them. The CDR3 DNA sequence: TGTGCCTGTCATAACAGGGAAGCTTTCTTT. Translated: CACHNREAFF.

The chain carries TRBV7-9 and TRBJ1-6; weak D call: TRBD1 (5 bases). This CDR3 comprises 16 residues. Germline V gene lookup returns CDR1 SEHNR and CDR2 FQNEAQ (reference sequence). V was clipped by 3 bases and J by 7 bases, with 16 bases between them. Here the CDR3 DNA reads TGTGCCAGCAGCTTGGTTGCGGGGCCTGAGAATTCACCCCTCCACTTT. Its translation is CASSLVAGPENSPLHF.

The chain links TRBV30 to TRBJ1-1; D is unresolved. Per the germline V gene, CDR1 is GTSNPN and CDR2 is SVGIG (reference sequence). CDR3 size: 12 residues. V lost 3 bases and J lost 7, with 12 bases in between. The CDR3, as DNA: TGTGCCTGGAGCGACGGGCTGGGTGAAGCTTTCTTT. Its translation is CAWSDGLGEAFF.

This clonotype turned up a few times. This chain links TRBV6-5 with TRBJ1-2; D is possibly TRBD1 (6 bases). Germline V lookup: CDR1 MNHEY, CDR2 SVGAGI. This CDR3 contains 13 residues. The germline V and J ends were trimmed by 1 base and 7 bases, with 10 bases remaining between them. CDR3 sequence: CASSYFLTGGYTF. DNA for the CDR3: TGTGCCAGCAGTTACTTCTTGACAGGTGGCTACACCTTC.

V and J are TRBV20-1 and TRBJ2-3; 13 bases are shared with TRBD2. CDR3 length equals 16 residues. Germline CDR1 reads DFQATT; CDR2 reads SNEGSKA (reference sequence). V shed 5 bases and J 1 base; nucleotides not matched to a gene: 6. The CDR3 region is CSAGRLAGGGTDTQYF. In DNA form, the CDR3 reads TGCAGTGCTGGACGACTAGCGGGAGGCGGCACAGATACGCAGTATTTT.

Only one count was recorded for this clonotype. The chain uses TRBV19 and TRBJ2-1, with 7 bases matching TRBD1. Germline CDR1 reads LNHDA; CDR2 reads SQIVND (reference sequence). After removal of 7 bases from V and 5 bases from J, the junction contained 8 bases not matched to a gene. There are 14 residues in the CDR3. In DNA, the CDR3 is TGTGCCAGTATGAACAGGGGATCCAACAATGAGCAGTTCTTC. This gives the protein CASMNRGSNNEQFF.

This clonotype was detected only a few times. V gene TRBV18 combines with J gene TRBJ1-1; D unclear. The CDR3 totals 15 residues. Trimming took 0 bases from V and 0 from J, leaving 8 bases between them. Germline-derived CDR1 and CDR2 are KGHSH and LQKENI. Here the CDR3 DNA reads TGTGCCAGCTCACCACCGAGCGGGATGAACACTGAAGCTTTCTTT. It encodes CASSPPSGMNTEAFF.

This clonotype was recorded only once. The rearrangement uses TRBV6-1 and TRBJ1-6; D is undetermined. V lost 8 bases to trimming and J lost 13 bases, with 15 bases between them. In germline, CDR1 is MNHNS, CDR2 SASEGT. The CDR3 spans 12 residues. The chain's CDR3 is CASQTGFKPLHF. As DNA, the CDR3 is TGTGCCAGCCAGACGGGTTTTAAGCCCCTCCACTTT.

This chain links TRBV7-2 with TRBJ1-6; D is unclear. The length of the CDR3 is 14 residues. Trimming pared 5 bases from V and 5 bases from J, leaving 10 bases between. CDR1 and CDR2 from the germline V gene are SGHTA and FQGNSA. The CDR3 DNA reads TGTGCCAGCAGCCTTAGCCCCGATAATTCACCCCTCCACTTT. It encodes CASSLSPDNSPLHF.

This chain links TRBV4-1 with TRBJ1-4; D perhaps matches TRBD1 (5 bases). The CDR3 has 17 residues. Germline CDR1 is MGHRA and CDR2 is YSYEKL. The V gene lost 2 bases and the J gene lost 3 bases, with 16 bases spanning the gap. The CDR3 region has the DNA TGCGCCAGCAGCCAACAGGGAGGGTACCAAGCTAATGAAAAACTGTTTTTT. It codes for CASSQQGGYQANEKLFF.

The chain links TRBV30 to TRBJ2-3; 8 nucleotides line up with TRBD2. Trimming cost V 3 bases and J 0 bases; bases outside gene matches: 2. The CDR3 runs to 14 residues. Germline CDR1 GTSNPN, CDR2 SVGIG (reference sequence). The CDR3 here is CAWRASGSTDTQYF. In nucleotides, the CDR3 is TGTGCCTGGAGAGCTAGCGGGAGCACAGATACGCAGTATTTT.